This TCR beta chain emerged from a study of memory CD4+ T cells and cytomegalovirus serostatus. The sort gate was single viable CD3+CD4+CD8-CD45RO+ cells for memory CD4+ T cells. Data came from immunoSEQ multiplex PCR; TCRdb stores just in-frame clones and leaves some out. The table records about 46,000 clones, under 80% of them present only once. The CDR3 is 14 residues long. V was clipped by 4 bases and J by 0 bases; unmatched bases: 3. Germline loops: CDR1 MGHDK, CDR2 SYGVNS. This TCR came from an adult in good health and CMV-seronegative. The chain joins TRBV25-1 to TRBJ2-7, with 7 nucleotides matching TRBD2. The sequenced sample consisted of memory CD4+ T cells from blood. The CDR3 loop is CASSVGGSSYEQYF. Written as DNA, the CDR3 is TGTGCCAGCAGTGTCGGGGGGAGCTCCTACGAGCAGTACTTC.